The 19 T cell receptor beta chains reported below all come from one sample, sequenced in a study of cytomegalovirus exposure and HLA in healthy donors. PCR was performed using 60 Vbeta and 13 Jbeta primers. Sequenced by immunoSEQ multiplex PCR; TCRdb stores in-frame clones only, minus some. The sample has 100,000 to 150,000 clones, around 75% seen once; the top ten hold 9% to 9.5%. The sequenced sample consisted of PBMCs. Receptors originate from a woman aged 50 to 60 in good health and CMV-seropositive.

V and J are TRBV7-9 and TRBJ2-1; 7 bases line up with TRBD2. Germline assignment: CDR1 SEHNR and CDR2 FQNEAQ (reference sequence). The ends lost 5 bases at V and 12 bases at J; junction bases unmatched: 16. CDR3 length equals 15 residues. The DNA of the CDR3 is TGTGCCAGCAGCCCCGGCCAGGGACTATTTGTTGGGCAGTTCTTC. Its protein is CASSPGQGLFVGQFF. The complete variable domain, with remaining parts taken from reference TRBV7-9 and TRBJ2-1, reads DTGVSQNPRHKITKRGQNVTFRCDPISEHNRLYWYRQTLGQGPEFLTYFQNEAQLEKSRLLSDRFSAERPKGSFSTLEIQRTEQGDSAMYLCASSPGQGLFVGQFFGPGTRLTVL.

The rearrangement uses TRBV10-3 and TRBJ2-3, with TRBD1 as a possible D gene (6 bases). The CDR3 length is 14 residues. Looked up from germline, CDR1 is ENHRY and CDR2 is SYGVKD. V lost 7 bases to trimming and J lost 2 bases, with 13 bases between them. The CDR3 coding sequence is TGTGCCATCAAGACAGGAAATTACACAGATACGCAGTATTTT. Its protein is CAIKTGNYTDTQYF.

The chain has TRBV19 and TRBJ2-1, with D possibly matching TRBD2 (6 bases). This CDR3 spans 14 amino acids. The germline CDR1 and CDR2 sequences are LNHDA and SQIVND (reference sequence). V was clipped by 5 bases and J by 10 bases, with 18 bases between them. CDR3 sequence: CASSPLGWSGEQFF. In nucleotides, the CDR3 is TGTGCCAGTAGTCCCCTCGGGTGGAGCGGGGAGCAGTTCTTC.

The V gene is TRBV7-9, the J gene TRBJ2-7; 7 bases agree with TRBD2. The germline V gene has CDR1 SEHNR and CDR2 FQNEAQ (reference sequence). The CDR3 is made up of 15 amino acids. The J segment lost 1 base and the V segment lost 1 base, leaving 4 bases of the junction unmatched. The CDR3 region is CASSLGIAGSYEQYF. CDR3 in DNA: TGTGCCAGCAGCTTAGGGATAGCGGGTTCCTACGAGCAGTACTTC.

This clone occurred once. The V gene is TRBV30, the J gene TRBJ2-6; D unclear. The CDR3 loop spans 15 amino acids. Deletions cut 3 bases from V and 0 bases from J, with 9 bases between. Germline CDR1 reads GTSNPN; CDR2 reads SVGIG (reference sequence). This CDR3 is CAWRVSTSGANVLTF. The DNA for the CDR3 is TGTGCCTGGAGGGTCAGTACCTCTGGGGCCAACGTCCTGACTTTC.

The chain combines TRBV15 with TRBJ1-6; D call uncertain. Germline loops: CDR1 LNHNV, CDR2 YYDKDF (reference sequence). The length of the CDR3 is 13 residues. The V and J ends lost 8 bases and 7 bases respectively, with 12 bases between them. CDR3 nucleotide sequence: TGTGCCACCGGACGGGAGTGGAATTCACCCCTCCACTTT. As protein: CATGREWNSPLHF.

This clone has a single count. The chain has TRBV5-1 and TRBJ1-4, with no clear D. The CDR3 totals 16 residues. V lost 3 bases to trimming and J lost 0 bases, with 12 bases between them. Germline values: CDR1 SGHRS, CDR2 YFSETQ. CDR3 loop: CASSSGSMATNEKLFF. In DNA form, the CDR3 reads TGCGCCAGCAGCTCGGGGAGTATGGCAACTAATGAAAAACTGTTTTTT.

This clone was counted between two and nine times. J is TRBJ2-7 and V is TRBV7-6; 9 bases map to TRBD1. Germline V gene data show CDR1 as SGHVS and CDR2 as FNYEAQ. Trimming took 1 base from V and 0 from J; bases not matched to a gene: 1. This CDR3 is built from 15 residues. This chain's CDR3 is CASSLGTGASYEQYF. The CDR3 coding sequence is TGTGCCAGCAGCTTAGGGACAGGGGCCTCCTACGAGCAGTACTTC.

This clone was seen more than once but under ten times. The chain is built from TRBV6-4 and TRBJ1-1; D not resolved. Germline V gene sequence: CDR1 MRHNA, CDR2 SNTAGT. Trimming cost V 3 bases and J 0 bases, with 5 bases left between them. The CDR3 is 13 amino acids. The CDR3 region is CASSEQVNTEAFF. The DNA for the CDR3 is TGTGCCAGCAGTGAGCAGGTGAACACTGAAGCTTTCTTT.

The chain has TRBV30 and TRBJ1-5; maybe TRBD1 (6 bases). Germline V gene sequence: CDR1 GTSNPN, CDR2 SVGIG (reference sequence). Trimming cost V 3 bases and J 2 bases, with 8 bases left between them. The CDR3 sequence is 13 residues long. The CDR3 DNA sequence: TGTGCCTGGAGAGGACAGCGCAATCAGCCCCAGCATTTT. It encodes CAWRGQRNQPQHF.

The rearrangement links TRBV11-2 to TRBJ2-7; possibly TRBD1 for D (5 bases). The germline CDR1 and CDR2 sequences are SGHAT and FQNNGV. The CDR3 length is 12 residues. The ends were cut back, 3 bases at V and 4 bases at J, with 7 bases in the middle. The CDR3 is CASSFNRYEQYF. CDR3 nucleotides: TGTGCCAGCAGCTTTAACAGGTACGAGCAGTACTTC.

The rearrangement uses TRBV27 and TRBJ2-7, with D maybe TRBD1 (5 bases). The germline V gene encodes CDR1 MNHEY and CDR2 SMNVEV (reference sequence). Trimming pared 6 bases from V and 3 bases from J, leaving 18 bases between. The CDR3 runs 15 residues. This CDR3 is CASRPFTGHHYEQYF. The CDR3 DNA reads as TGTGCCAGCAGACCTTTTACAGGCCACCACTACGAGCAGTACTTC.

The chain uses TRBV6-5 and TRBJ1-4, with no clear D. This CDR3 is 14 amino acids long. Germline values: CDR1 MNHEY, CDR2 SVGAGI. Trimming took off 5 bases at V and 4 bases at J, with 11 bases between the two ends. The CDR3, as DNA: TGTGCCAGCAGTAACCGGGATCATAATGAAAAACTGTTTTTT. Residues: CASSNRDHNEKLFF.

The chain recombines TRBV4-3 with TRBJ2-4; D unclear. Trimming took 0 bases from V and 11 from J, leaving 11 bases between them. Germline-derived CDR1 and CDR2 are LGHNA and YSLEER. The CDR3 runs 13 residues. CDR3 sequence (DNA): TGCGCCAGCAGCCAAGATCCCGGCCTAGTTCAGTACTTC. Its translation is CASSQDPGLVQYF.

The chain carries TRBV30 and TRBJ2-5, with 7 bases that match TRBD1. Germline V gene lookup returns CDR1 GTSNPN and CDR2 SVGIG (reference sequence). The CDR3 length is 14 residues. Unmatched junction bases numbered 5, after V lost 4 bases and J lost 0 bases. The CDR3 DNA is TGTGCCTGGACCTTGGGGACAGACCAAGAGACCCAGTACTTC. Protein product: CAWTLGTDQETQYF.

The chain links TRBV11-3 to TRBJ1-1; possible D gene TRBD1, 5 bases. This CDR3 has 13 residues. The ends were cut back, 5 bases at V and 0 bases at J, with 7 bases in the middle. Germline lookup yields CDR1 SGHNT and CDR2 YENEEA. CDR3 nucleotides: TGTGCCAGCAGCCAGGGATTGAACACTGAAGCTTTCTTT. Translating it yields CASSQGLNTEAFF.

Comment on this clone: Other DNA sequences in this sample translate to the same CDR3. The CDR3 here is CASSSQGEKLFF. CDR3 nucleotide sequence: TGTGCCAGCAGCTCCCAGGGTGAAAAACTGTTTTTT. The chain carries TRBV7-2 and TRBJ1-4; D is perhaps TRBD1 (5 bases). The CDR3 consists of 12 residues. The V end was cut by 4 bases, the J end by 7 bases, with 7 bases between. Germline-derived CDR1 and CDR2 are SGHTA and FQGNSA.

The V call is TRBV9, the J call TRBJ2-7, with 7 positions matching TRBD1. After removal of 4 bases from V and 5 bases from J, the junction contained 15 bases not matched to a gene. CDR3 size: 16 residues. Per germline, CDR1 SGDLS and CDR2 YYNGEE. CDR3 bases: TGTGCCAGCAGCCCTCAACGACAGGGACCCTTCCACGAGCAGTACTTC. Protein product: CASSPQRQGPFHEQYF.

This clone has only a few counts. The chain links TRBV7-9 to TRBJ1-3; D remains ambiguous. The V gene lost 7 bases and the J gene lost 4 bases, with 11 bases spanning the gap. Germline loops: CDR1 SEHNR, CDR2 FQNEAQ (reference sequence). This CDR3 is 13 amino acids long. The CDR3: CASMRFSGNTIYF. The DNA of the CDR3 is TGTGCCAGCATGAGGTTCTCCGGAAACACCATATATTTT.